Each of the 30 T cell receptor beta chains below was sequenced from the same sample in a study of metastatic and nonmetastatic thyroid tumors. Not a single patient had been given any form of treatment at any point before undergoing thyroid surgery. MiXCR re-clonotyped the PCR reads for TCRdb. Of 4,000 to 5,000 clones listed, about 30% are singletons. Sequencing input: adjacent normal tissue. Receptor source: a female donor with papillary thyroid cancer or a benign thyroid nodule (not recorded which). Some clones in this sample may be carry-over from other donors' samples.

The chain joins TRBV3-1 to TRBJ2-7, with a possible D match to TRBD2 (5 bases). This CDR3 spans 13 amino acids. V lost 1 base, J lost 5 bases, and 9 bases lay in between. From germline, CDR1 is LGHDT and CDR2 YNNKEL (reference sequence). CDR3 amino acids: CASSQGLEDEQYF. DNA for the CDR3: TGTGCCAGCAGCCAAGGTTTGGAGGACGAGCAGTACTTC.

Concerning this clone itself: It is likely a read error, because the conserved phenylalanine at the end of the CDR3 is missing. DNA for the CDR3: TGCAGTGCTAATCACTCCTTACTAGAGGCCACGCGCTACGAGCAGTACTCC. Its translation: CSANHSLLEATRYEQYS. The chain carries TRBV20-1 and TRBJ2-7, with a weak D call TRBD2 (5 bases). CDR3 length equals 17 residues. Between the trimmed V and J ends, which lost 4 bases and 3 bases, there was a span of 25 bases. Germline CDR1 reads DFQATT; CDR2 reads SNEGSKA (reference sequence).

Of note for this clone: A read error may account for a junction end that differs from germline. The CDR3 here is CASSQAPGANPEAFF. CDR3 coding DNA: TGCGCCAGCAGCCAAGCCCCAGGGGCGAACCCAGAAGCATTCTTT. The V call is TRBV4-1, the J call TRBJ1-1; TRBD1 might be the D (6 bases). This CDR3 has 15 residues. Looked up from germline, CDR1 is MGHRA and CDR2 is YSYEKL.

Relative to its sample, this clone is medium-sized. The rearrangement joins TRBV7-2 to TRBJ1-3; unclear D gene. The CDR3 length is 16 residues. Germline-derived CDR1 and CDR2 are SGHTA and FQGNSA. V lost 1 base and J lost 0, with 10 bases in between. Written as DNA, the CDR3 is TGTGCCAGCAGCTTAGGAGGGCCCTCCTCTGGAAACACCATATATTTT. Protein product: CASSLGGPSSGNTIYF.

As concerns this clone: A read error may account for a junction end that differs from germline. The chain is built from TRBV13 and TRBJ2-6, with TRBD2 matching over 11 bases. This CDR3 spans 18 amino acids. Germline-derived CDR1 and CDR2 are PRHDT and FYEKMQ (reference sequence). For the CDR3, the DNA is TGTCCCAGCAGCAGAATAGCGGGAGGGCCGAGGGGGGACAACGTCCTGACTTTC. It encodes CPSSRIAGGPRGDNVLTF.

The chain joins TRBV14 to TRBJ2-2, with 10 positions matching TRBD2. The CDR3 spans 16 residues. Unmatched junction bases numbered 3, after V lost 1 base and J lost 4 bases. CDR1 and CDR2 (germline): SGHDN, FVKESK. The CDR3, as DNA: TGTGCCAGCAGCCAAGTTGGGACTAGCGCCACCGGGGAGCTGTTTTTT. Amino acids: CASSQVGTSATGELFF.

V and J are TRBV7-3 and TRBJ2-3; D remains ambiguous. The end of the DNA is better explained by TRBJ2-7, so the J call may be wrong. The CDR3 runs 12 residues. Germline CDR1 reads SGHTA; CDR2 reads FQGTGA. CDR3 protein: CASSSARYEQYV. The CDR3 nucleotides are TGTGCCAGCAGCTCGGCCCGGTACGAGCAGTACGTC.

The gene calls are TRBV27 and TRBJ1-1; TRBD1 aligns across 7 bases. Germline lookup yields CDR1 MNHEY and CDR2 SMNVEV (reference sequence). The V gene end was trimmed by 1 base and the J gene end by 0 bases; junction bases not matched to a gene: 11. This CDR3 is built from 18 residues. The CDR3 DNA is TGTGCCAGCAGTTTATGGGGGATTGGGGACAGCTTGAACACTGAAGCTTTCTTT. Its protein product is CASSLWGIGDSLNTEAFF.

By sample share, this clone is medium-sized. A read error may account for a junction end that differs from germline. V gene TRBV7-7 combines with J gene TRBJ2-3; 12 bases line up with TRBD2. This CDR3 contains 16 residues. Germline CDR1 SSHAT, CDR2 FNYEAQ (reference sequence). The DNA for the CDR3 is TGTGCTAGCAGCCCAGCTAGCGGGAGGGCGTCAGATACGCAGTATTTT. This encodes CASSPASGRASDTQYF.

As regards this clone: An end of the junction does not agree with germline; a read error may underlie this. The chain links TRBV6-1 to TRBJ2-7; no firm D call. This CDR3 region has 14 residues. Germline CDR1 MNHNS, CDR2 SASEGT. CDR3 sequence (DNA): TGTGACAGCACCACCGCGACGGACCCCGACGAGCAGTACTTC. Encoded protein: CDSTTATDPDEQYF.

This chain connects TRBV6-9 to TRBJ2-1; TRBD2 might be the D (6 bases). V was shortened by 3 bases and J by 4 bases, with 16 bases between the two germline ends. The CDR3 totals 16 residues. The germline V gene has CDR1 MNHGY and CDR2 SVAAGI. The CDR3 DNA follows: TGTGCCAGCAGTTACGGACTACCCCCACCATACAATGAGCAGTTCTTC. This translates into CASSYGLPPPYNEQFF.

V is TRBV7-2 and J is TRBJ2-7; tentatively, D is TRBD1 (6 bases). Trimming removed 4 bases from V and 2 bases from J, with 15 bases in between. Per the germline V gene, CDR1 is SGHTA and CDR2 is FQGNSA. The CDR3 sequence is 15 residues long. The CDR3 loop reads CASSSRQQGTYEQYF. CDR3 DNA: TGTGCCAGCAGCTCCCGGCAACAGGGCACCTACGAGCAGTACTTC.

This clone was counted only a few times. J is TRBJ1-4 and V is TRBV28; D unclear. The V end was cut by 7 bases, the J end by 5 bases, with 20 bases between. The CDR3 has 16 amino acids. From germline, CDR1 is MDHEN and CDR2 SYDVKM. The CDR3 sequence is CASNGAEVGRNEKLFF. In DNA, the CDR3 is TGTGCCAGCAATGGAGCCGAGGTGGGCAGGAATGAAAAACTGTTTTTT.

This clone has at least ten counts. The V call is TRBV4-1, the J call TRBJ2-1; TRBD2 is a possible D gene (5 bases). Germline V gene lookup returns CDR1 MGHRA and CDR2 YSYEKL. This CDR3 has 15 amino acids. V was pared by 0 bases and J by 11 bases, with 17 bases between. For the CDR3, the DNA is TGCGCCAGCAGCCAAGATATCGCGGGTGGATGGAAGCAGTTCTTC. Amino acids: CASSQDIAGGWKQFF.

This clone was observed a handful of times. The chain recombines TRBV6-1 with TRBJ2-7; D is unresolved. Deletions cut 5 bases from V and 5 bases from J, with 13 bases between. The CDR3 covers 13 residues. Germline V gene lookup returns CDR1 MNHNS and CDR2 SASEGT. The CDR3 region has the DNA TGTGCCAGCAGTTTAGTGGCTGGCGACGAGCAGTACTTC. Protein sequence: CASSLVAGDEQYF.

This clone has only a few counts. CDR3 nucleotides: TGTGCCAGCAAGTCGACAGGGAACGAGCAGTACTTC. Encoded protein: CASKSTGNEQYF. This chain connects TRBV2 to TRBJ2-7, with 7 bases identical to TRBD1. V shed 7 bases and J 5 bases; nucleotides not matched to a gene: 5. The CDR3 covers 12 residues. CDR1 and CDR2 (germline): SNHLY, FYNNEI.

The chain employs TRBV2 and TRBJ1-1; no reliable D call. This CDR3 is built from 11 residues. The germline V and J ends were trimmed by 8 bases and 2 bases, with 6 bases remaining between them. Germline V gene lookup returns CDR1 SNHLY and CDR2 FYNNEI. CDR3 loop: CASLENTEAFF. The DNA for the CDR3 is TGTGCCAGCCTGGAAAACACTGAAGCTTTCTTT.

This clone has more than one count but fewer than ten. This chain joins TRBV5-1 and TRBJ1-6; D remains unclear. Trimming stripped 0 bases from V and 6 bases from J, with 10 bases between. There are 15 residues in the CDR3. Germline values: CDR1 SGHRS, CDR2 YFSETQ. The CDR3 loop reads CASSLGVGTNSPLHF. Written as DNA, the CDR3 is TGCGCCAGCAGCTTGGGGGTGGGCACTAATTCACCCCTCCACTTT. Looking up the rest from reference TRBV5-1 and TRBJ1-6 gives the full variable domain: KAGVTQTPRYLIKTRGQQVTLSCSPISGHRSVSWYQQTPGQGLQFLFEYFSETQRNKGNFPGRFSGRQFSNSRSEMNVSTLELGDSALYLCASSLGVGTNSPLHFGNGTRLTVT.

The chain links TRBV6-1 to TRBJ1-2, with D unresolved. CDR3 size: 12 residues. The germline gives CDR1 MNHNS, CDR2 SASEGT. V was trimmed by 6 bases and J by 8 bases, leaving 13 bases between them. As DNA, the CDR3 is TGTGCCAGCAGCGGACGGATGACAGGCTACACCTTC. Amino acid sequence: CASSGRMTGYTF.

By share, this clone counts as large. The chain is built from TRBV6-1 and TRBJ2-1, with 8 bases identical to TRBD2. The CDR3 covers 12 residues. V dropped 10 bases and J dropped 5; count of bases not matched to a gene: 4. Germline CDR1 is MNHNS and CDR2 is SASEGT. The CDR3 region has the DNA TGTGCCACGGGGGGGGGGGACAATGAGCAGTTCTTC. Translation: CATGGGDNEQFF.

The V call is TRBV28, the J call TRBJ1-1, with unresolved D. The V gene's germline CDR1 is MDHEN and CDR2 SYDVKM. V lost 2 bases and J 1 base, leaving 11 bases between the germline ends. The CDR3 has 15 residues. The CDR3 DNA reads TGTGCCAGCAGTTTACATTTGCAGAGGAACACTGAAGCTTTCTTT. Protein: CASSLHLQRNTEAFF.

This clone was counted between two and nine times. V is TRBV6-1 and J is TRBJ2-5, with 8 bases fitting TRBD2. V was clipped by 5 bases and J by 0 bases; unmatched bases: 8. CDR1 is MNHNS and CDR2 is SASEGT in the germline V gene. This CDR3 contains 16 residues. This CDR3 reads CASSTYVAGYQETQYF. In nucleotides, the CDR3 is TGTGCCAGCAGTACCTACGTAGCGGGGTACCAAGAGACCCAGTACTTC.

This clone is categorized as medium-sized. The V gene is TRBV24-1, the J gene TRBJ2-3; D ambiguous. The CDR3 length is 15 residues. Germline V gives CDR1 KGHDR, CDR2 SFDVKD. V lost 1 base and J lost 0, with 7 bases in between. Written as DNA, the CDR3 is TGTGCCACCAGTGATTTAGGCGAGAGCACAGATACGCAGTATTTT. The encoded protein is CATSDLGESTDTQYF.

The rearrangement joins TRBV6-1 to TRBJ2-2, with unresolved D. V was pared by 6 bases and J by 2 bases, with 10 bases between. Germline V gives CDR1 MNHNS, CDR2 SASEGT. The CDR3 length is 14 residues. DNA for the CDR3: TGTGCCAGCAGGCCCGAGGTAAACACCGGGGAGCTGTTTTTT. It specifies CASRPEVNTGELFF.

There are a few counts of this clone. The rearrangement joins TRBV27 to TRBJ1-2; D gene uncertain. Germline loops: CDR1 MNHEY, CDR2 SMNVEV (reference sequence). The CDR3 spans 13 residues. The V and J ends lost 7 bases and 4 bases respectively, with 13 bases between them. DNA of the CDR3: TGTGCCAGCAAGCTTACAGAATCCTATGGCTACACCTTC. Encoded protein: CASKLTESYGYTF.

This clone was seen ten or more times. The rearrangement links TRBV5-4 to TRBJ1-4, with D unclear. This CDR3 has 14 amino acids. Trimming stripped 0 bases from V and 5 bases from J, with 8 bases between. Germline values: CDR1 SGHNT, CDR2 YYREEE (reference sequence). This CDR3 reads CASSLEGPNEKLFF. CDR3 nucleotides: TGTGCCAGCAGCTTGGAGGGTCCCAATGAAAAACTGTTTTTT.

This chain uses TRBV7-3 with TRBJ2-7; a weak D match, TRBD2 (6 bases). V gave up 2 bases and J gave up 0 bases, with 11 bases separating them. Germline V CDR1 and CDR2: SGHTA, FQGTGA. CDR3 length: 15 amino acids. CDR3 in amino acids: CASSLGPAGSYEQYF. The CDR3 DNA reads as TGTGCCAGCAGCTTAGGGCCAGCGGGCTCCTACGAGCAGTACTTC.

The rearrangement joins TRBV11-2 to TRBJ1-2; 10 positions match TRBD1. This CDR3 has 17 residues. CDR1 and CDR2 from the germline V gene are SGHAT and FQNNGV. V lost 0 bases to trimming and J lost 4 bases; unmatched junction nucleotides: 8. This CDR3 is CASSLEYGTGVTYGYTF. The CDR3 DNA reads TGTGCCAGCAGCTTAGAGTACGGGACAGGGGTGACCTATGGCTACACCTTC.

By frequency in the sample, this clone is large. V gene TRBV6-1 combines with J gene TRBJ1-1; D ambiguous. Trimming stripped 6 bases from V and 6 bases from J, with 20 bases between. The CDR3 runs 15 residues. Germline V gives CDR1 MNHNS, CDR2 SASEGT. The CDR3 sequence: CASSPPWVSRSEAFF. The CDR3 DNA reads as TGTGCCAGCAGCCCACCTTGGGTCTCTCGTTCTGAAGCTTTCTTT.

In DNA form, the CDR3 reads TGTGCCTGGATGCCCCGGGACAGGGACACCGGGGAGCTGTTTTTT. This encodes CAWMPRDRDTGELFF. The rearrangement uses TRBV30 and TRBJ2-2; 9 bases map to TRBD1. Germline V gene lookup returns CDR1 GTSNPN and CDR2 SVGIG (reference sequence). The CDR3 totals 15 residues. Trimming cost V 4 bases and J 3 bases; bases outside gene matches: 6.